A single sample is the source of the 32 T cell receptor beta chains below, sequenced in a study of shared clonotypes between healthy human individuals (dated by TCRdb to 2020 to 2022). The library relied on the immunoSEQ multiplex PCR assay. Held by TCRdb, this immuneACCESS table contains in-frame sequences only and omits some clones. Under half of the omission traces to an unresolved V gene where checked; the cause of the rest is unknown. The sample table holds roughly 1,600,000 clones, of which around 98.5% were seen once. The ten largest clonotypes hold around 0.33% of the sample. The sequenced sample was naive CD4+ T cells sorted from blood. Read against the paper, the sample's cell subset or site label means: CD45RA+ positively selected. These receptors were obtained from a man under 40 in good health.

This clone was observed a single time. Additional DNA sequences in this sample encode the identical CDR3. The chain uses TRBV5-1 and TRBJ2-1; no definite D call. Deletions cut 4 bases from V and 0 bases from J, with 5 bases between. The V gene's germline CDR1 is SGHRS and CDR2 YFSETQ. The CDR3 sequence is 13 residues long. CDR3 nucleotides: TGCGCCAGCAGCCTGAGCTCCTACAATGAGCAGTTCTTC. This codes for CASSLSSYNEQFF.

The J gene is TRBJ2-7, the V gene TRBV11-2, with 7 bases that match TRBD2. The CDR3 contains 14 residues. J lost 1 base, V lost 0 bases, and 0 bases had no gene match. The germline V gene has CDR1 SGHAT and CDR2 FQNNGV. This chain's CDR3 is CASSLDGRSYEQYF. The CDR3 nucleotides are TGTGCCAGCAGCTTAGACGGGAGGTCCTACGAGCAGTACTTC.

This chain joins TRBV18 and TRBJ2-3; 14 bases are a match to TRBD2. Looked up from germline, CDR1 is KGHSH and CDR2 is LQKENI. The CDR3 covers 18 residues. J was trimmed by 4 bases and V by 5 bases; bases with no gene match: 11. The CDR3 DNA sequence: TGTGCCAGCTCATCAACGGGACTAGCGGGAGCGGTACCAGATACGCAGTATTTT. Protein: CASSSTGLAGAVPDTQYF.

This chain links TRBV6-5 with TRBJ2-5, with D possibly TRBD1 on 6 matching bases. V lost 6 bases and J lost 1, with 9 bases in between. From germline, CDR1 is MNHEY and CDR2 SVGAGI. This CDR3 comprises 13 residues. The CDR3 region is CASRQQGQETQYF. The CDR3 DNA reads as TGTGCCAGCAGGCAACAGGGCCAAGAGACCCAGTACTTC.

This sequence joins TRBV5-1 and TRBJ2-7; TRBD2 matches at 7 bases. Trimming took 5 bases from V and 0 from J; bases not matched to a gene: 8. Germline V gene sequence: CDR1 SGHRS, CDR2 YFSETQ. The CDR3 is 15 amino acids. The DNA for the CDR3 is TGCGCCAGCAGTCGATCTAGCGGCAGCTCCTACGAGCAGTACTTC. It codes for CASSRSSGSSYEQYF. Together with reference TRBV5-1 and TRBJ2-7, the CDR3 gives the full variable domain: KAGVTQTPRYLIKTRGQQVTLSCSPISGHRSVSWYQQTPGQGLQFLFEYFSETQRNKGNFPGRFSGRQFSNSRSEMNVSTLELGDSALYLCASSRSSGSSYEQYFGPGTRLTVT.

CDR3 coding DNA: TGTGCCAGCAGCGTAGGGGGGTACAACTATGGCTACACCTTC. Its protein product is CASSVGGYNYGYTF. The chain carries TRBV9 and TRBJ1-2, with D tentatively TRBD1 (5 bases). The CDR3 spans 14 residues. Germline V gene data show CDR1 as SGDLS and CDR2 as YYNGEE. V was pared by 0 bases and J by 2 bases, with 8 bases between. Combining the CDR3 with reference TRBV9 and TRBJ1-2 gives the whole variable domain DSGVTQTPKHLITATGQRVTLRCSPRSGDLSVYWYQQSLDQGLQFLIQYYNGEERAKGNILERFSAQQFPDLHSELNLSSLELGDSALYFCASSVGGYNYGYTFGSGTRLTVV.

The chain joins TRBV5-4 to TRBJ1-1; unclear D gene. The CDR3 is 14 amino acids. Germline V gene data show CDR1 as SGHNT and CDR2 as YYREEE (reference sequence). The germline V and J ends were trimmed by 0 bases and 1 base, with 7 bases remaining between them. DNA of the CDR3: TGTGCCAGCAGCTTGGCCGGCACGAACACTGAAGCTTTCTTT. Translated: CASSLAGTNTEAFF.

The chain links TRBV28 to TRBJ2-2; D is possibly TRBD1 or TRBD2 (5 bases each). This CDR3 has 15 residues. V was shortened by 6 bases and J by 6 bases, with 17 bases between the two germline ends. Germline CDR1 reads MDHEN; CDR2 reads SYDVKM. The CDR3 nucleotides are TGTGCCAGCAGCACCCCCGGGACCTACGCCGGGGAGCTGTTTTTT. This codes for CASSTPGTYAGELFF.

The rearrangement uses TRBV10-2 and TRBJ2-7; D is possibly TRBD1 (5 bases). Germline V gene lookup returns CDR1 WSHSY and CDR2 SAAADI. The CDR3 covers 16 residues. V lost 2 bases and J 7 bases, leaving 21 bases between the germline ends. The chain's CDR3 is CASSEPQGQRKGEQYF. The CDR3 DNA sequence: TGCGCCAGCAGTGAGCCGCAGGGCCAAAGGAAAGGTGAGCAGTACTTC.

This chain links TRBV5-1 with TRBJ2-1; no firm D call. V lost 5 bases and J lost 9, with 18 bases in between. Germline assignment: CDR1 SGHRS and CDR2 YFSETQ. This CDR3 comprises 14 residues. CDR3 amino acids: CASSPGTILGEQFF. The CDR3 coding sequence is TGCGCCAGCAGTCCGGGTACAATTTTGGGTGAGCAGTTCTTC. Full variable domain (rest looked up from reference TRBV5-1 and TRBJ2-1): KAGVTQTPRYLIKTRGQQVTLSCSPISGHRSVSWYQQTPGQGLQFLFEYFSETQRNKGNFPGRFSGRQFSNSRSEMNVSTLELGDSALYLCASSPGTILGEQFFGPGTRLTVL.

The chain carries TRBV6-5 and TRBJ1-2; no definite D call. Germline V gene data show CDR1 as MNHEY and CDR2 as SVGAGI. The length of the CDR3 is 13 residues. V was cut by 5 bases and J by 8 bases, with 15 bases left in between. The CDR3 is CASSHPEVAGYTF. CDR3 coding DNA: TGTGCCAGCAGTCACCCCGAGGTGGCGGGCTACACCTTC.

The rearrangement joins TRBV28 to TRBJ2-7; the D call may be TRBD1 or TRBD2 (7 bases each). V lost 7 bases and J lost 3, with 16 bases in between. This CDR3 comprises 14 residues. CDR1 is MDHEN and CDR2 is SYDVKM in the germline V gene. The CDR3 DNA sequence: TGTGCCAGCAAGGTCCAGGGGGGGGACTACGAGCAGTACTTC. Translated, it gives CASKVQGGDYEQYF.

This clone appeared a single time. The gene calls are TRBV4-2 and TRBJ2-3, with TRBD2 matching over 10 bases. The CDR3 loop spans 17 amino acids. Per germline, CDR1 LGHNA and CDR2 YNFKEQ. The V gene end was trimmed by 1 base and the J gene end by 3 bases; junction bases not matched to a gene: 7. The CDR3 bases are TGTGCCAGCAGCCAAGGGAGCGGGAGGGCCGGAACAGATACGCAGTATTTT. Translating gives CASSQGSGRAGTDTQYF.

The CDR3 loop is CASSEASGKGTEAFF. The CDR3 DNA reads as TGTGCCAGCAGTGAAGCGTCTGGAAAAGGGACTGAAGCTTTCTTT. The chain is built from TRBV2 and TRBJ1-1, with D unclear. The germline V gene encodes CDR1 SNHLY and CDR2 FYNNEI. Deletions cut 0 bases from V and 5 bases from J, with 13 bases between. This CDR3 is 15 amino acids long.

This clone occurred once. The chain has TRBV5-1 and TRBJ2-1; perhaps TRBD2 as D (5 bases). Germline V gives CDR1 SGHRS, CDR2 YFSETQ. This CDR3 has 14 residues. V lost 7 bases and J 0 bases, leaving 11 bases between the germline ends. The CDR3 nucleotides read TGCGCCAGCGCAGGACTCTACTCCTACAATGAGCAGTTCTTC. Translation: CASAGLYSYNEQFF.

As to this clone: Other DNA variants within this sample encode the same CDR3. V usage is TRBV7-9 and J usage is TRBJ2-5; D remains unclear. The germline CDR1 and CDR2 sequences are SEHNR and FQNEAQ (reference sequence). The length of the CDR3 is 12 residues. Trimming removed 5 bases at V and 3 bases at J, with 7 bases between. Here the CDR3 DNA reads TGTGCCAGCAGCCTCGGAGAAGAGACCCAGTACTTC. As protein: CASSLGEETQYF.

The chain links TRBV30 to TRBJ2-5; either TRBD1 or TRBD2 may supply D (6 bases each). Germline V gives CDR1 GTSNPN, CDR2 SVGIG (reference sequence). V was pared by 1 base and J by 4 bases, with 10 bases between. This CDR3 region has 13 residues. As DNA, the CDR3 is TGTGCCTGGAGTGACGGGGGCTCAGAGACCCAGTACTTC. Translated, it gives CAWSDGGSETQYF.

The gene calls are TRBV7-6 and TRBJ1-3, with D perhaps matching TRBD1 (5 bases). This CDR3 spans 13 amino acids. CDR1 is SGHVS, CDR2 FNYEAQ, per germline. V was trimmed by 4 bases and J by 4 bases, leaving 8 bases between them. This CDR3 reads CASSSRDGNTIYF. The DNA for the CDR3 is TGTGCCAGCAGCTCCCGGGACGGAAACACCATATATTTT.

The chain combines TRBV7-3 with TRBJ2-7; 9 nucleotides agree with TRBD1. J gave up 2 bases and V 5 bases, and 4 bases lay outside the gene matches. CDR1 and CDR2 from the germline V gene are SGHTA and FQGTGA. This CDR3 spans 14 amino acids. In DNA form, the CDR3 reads TGTGCCAGCAGCCCCGGGACAGGGCCCTACGAGCAGTACTTC. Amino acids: CASSPGTGPYEQYF.

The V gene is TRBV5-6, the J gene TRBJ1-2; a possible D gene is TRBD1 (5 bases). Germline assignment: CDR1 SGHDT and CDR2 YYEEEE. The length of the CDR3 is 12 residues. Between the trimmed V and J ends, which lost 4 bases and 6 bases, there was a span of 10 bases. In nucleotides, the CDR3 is TGTGCCAGCAGCGGGGGACTCCATGGCTACACCTTC. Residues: CASSGGLHGYTF.

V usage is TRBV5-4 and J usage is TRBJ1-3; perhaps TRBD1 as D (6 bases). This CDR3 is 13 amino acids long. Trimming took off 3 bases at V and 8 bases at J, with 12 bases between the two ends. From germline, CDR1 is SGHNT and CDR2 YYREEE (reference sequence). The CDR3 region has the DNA TGTGCCAGCAGCTGGGACATTACCGACACCATATATTTT. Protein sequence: CASSWDITDTIYF.

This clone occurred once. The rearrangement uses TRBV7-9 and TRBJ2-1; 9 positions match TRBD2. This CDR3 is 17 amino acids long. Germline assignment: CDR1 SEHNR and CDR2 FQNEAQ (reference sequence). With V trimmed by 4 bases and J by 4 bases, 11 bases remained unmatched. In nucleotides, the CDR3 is TGTGCCAGCAGCTCCCGTTTTAGCGGGAGAGATTACAATGAGCAGTTCTTC. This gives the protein CASSSRFSGRDYNEQFF.

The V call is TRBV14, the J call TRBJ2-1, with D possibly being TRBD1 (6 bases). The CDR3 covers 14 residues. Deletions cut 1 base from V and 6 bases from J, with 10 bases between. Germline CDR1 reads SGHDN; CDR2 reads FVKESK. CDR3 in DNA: TGTGCCAGCAGCCAAGGGTCACAGGGCAATGAGCAGTTCTTC. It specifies CASSQGSQGNEQFF.

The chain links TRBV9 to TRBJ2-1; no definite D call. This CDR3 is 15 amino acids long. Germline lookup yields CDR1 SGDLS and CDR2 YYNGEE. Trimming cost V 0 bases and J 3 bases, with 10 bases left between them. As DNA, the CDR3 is TGTGCCAGCAGCGTAGGCCGGATGATCTACAATGAGCAGTTCTTC. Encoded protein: CASSVGRMIYNEQFF.

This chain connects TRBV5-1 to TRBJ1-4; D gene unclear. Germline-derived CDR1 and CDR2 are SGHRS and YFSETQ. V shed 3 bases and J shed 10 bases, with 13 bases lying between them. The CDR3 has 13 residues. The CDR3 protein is CASSSSLSGKLFF. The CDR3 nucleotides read TGCGCCAGCAGCTCCTCTTTGTCCGGAAAACTGTTTTTT.

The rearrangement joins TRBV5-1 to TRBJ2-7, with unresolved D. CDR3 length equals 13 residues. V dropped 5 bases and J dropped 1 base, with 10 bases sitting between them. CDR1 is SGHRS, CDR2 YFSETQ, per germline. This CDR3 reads CASSFVQSYEQYF. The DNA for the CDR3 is TGCGCCAGCAGTTTCGTTCAATCCTACGAGCAGTACTTC.

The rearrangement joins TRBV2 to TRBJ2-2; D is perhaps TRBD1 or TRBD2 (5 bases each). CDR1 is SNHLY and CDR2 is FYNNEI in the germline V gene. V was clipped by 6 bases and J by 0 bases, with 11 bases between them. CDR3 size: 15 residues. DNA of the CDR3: TGTGCCAGCAGCCCGGGACGTTCGAACACCGGGGAGCTGTTTTTT. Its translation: CASSPGRSNTGELFF.

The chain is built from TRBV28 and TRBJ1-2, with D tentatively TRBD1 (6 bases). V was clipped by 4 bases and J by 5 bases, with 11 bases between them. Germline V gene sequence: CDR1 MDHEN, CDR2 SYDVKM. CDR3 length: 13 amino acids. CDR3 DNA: TGTGCCAGCAGTTGGAAGGGGGTTTATGGCTACACCTTC. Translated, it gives CASSWKGVYGYTF.

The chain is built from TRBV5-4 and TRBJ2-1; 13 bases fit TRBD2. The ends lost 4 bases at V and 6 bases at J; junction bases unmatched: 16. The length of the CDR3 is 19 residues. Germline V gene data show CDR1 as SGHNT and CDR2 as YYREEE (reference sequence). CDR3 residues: CASSRNLLAGGPISNEQFF. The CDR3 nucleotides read TGTGCCAGCAGCCGCAACCTACTAGCGGGAGGGCCCATATCCAATGAGCAGTTCTTC. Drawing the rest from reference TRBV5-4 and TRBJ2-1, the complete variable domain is ETGVTQSPTHLIKTRGQQVTLRCSSQSGHNTVSWYQQALGQGPQFIFQYYREEENGRGNFPPRFSGLQFPNYSSELNVNALELDDSALYLCASSRNLLAGGPISNEQFFGPGTRLTVL.

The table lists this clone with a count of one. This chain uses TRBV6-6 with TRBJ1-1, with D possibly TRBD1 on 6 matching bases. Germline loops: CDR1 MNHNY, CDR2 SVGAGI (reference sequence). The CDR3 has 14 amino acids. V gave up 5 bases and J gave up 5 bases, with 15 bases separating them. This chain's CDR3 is CASSIQGSGTEAFF. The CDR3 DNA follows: TGTGCCAGCAGTATCCAGGGGTCTGGGACTGAAGCTTTCTTT.

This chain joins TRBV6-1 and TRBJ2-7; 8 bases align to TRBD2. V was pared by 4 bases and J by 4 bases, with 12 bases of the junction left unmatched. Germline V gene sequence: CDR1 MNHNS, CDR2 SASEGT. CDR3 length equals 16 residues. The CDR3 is CASSASPGGLMYEQYF. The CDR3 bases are TGTGCCAGCAGTGCGAGTCCGGGGGGGCTGATGTACGAGCAGTACTTC.

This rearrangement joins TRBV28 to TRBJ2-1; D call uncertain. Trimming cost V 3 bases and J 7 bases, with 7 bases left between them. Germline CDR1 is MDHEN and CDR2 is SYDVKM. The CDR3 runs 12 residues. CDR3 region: CASSFRPNEQFF. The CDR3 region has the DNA TGTGCCAGCAGTTTCCGGCCGAATGAGCAGTTCTTC.